This TCR beta chain appears in the sequencing data of a study of blood T cell repertoires in COVID-19. The wider study: Sources were T cells, B-cell-depleted T cells, or PBMCs; the material itself was cDNA or gDNA.

Germline V CDR1 and CDR2: MGHRA, YSYEKL. The V gene lost 2 bases and the J gene lost 5 bases, with 13 bases spanning the gap. This CDR3 is built from 15 residues. In the source study's methods: Reference gene primer amplification gave nucleated cell count estimates. Data came from immunoSEQ multiplex PCR; TCRdb stores just in-frame clones and leaves some out. V and J calls and clone size follow that table, whereas D and trimming were derived from the DNA. Of 310,000 or so clones in the sample, around 90% are singletons; the top ten hold more than 8.5%. The receptor comes from a woman aged 18-29 years who had recovered from COVID-19. The chain couples TRBV4-1 to TRBJ1-3; tentative D call: TRBD1 (5 bases). What was sequenced was PBMCs or T cells enriched from blood (not recorded which). This CDR3 is CASSQRQGSRNTIYF. CDR3 sequence (DNA): TGCGCCAGCAGCCAACGTCAGGGAAGTCGAAACACCATATATTTT.